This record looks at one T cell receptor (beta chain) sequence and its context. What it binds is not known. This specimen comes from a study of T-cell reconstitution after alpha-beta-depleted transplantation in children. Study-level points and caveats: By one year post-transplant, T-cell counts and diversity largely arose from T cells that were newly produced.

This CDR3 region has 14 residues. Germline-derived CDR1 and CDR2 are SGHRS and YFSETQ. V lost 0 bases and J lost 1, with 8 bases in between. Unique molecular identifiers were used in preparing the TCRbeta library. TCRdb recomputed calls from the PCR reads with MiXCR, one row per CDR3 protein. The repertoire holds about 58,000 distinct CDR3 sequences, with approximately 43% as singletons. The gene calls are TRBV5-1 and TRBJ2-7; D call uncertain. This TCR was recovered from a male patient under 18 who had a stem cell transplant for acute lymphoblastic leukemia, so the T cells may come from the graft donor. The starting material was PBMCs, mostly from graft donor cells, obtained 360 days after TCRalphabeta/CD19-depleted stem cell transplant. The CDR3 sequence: CASSLGPESYEQYF. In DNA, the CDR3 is TGCGCCAGCAGCTTGGGTCCAGAGTCCTACGAGCAGTACTTC.